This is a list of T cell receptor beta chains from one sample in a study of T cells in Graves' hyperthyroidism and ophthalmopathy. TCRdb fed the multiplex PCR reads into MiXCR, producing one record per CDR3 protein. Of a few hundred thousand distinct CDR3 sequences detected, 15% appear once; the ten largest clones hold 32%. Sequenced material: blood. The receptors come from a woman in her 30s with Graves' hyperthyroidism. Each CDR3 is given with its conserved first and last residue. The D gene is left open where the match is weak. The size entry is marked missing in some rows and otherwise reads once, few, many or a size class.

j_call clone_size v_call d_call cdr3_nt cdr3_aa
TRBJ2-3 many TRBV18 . TGTGCCAGCTCACCACGGGAACCCCCCACAGATACGCAGTATTTT CASSPREPPTDTQYF
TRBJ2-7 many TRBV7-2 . TGTGCCAGCAGCTCAACGGGACTCCCTCCAACCTACGAGCAGTACTTC CASSSTGLPPTYEQYF
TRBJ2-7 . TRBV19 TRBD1 TGTGCCAGTAGTATAGTTCGGGACAGCTCCTACGAGCAGTACTTC CASSIVRDSSYEQYF
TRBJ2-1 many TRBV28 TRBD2 TGTGCCAGCACCTTCCATAATCTAGCGGGGATTTACAATGAGCAGTTCTTC CASTFHNLAGIYNEQFF
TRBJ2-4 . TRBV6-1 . TGTGCCAGCAGACAGGGAACGAAAAACATTCAGTACTTC CASRQGTKNIQYF
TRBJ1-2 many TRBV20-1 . TGCAGTGCTTCACACCCTGGCTACACCTTC CSASHPGYTF
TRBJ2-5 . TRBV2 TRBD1 TGTGCCAGCAGTCCGGACAGGAAAGAGACCCAGTACTTC CASSPDRKETQYF
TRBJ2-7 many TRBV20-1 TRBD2 TGCAGTGCTCCTAGCGGGAGTGAGGTCGAGCAGTACTTC CSAPSGSEVEQYF
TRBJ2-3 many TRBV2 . TGTGCCAGCGGTACGCGCGGGAGCACAGATACGCAGTATTTT CASGTRGSTDTQYF
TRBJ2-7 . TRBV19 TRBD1 TGTGCCAGTAGGCCCCGGGACAGGGGCCTCGAGCAGTACTTC CASRPRDRGLEQYF
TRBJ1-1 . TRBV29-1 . TGCAGCCCGGGAGGGGTGAACACTGAAGCTTTCTTT CSPGGVNTEAFF
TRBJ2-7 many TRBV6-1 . TGTGCCAGCAGCTTTGATGGGTACGAGCAGTACTTC CASSFDGYEQYF
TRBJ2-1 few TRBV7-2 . TGTGCCAGCAGCTTATCGGCAGGGATCTATGAGCAGTTCTTC CASSLSAGIYEQFF
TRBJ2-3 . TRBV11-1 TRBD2 TGTGCCAGCAGCTCCACCCTTGCCCTAGCGGGAGGGGTCCCTTTTCATACGCAGTATTTT CASSSTLALAGGVPFHTQYF
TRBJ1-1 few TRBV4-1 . TGCGCCAGCAGCCAAGGGGGGCTTGGGCCGAACACTGAAGCTTTCTTT CASSQGGLGPNTEAFF
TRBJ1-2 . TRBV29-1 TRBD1 TGCAGCGTTGAGGACAGGGGGGCTAACTATGGCTACACCTTC CSVEDRGANYGYTF
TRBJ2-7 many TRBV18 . TGTGCCAGCTCACCCACGGACATCTCCTACGAGCAGTACTTC CASSPTDISYEQYF
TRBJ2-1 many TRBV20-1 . TGCAGTGCTAGAGCGGGGGACACTCTCTACAATGAGCAGTTCTTC CSARAGDTLYNEQFF
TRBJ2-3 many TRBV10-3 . TGTGCCATCAGTGACGTTCAGGAGGTGGGAGATACGCAGTATTTT CAISDVQEVGDTQYF
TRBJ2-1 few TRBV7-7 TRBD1 TGTGCTAGCAGCGCCGACAGGGGTAGGAACAATGAGCAGTTCTTC CASSADRGRNNEQFF
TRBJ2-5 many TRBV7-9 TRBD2 TGTGCCAGCCACGTTAGCGGGAGAGGAGAGACCCAGTACTTC CASHVSGRGETQYF
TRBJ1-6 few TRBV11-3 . TGTGCCAGCAGCCTCCACCAAGATTCACCCCTCCACTTT CASSLHQDSPLHF
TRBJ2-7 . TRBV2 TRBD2 TGTGCCAGCAGTGAAGCCAGCGGGAGACTCCACTACGAGCAGTACTTC CASSEASGRLHYEQYF
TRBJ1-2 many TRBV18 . TGTGCCAGCTCACCAGGAGTTCAGGGGACATCGGGCTACACCTTC CASSPGVQGTSGYTF
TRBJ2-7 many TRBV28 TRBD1 TGTGCCAGTAACCCGGGACAGGTCTACGAGCAGTACTTC CASNPGQVYEQYF
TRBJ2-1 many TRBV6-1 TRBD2 TGTGCCAGCAGGGTAGCGGGAGCGAATGAGCAGTTCTTC CASRVAGANEQFF
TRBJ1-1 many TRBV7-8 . TGTGCCAGCAGCTTATTAGGTATAGGGAACACTGAAGCTTTCTTT CASSLLGIGNTEAFF
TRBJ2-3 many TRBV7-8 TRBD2 TGTGCCAGCAGCTTACGGGGAACAGCGGGAGGGGCAGATACGCAGTATTTT CASSLRGTAGGADTQYF
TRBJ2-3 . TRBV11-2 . TGTGCCAGCAGCTTAGGTGTTAGCGGTGGCACAGATACGCGGTATTTT CASSLGVSGGTDTRYF
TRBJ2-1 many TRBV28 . TGTGCCAGCAGTCTCAGGACAGAAAGCAATGAGCAGTTCTTC CASSLRTESNEQFF
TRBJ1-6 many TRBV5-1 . TGCGCCAGCAGCTTGGATCGGGGGCATCGCCTCCACTTT CASSLDRGHRLHF
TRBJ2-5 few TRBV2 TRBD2 TGTGCCAGCAGTGGGGGACTAGCGGGATTTGAGACCCAGTACTTC CASSGGLAGFETQYF
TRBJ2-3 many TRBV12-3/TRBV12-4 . TGTGCCAGCAGCACCAATTCGGGGGACAAGGGATATACGCAGTATTTT CASSTNSGDKGYTQYF
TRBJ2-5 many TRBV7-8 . TGTGCCAGCAGCTTAGCACTTGGGGAGACCCAGTACTTC CASSLALGETQYF
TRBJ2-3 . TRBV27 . TGTGCCAGCAGTGACCGCGGAAGCGGGCGTGGTCCCGGTACGCAGTATTTT CASSDRGSGRGPGTQYF
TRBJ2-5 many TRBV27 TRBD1 TGTGCCAGCAGCCATAAGGGGACAGGACCCCAGTACTTC CASSHKGTGPQYF
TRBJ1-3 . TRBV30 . TGTGCCTGGCAACTCAGCTCTGGAAACACCATATATTTT CAWQLSSGNTIYF
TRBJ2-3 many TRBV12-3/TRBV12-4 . TGTGCCAGCAGGGTAGACAGACCAAGCACAGATACGCAGTATTTT CASRVDRPSTDTQYF
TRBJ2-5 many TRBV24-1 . TGTGCCACCAGTGAGCTCAGGCGACCCTATTCCCCAAGGGGAGAGACCCAGTACTTC CATSELRRPYSPRGETQYF
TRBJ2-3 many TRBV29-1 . TGCAGCGTCCACAGGGCCACTAGCACAGATACGCAGTATTTT CSVHRATSTDTQYF
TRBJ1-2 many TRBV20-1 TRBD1 TGCAGTGCTTCGACAGGGGACCTTAACTATGGCTACACCTTC CSASTGDLNYGYTF
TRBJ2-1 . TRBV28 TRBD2 TGTGCCAGCAGTTACTCAGGCCTAGCGGGAGGTTCTGAGCAGTTCTTC CASSYSGLAGGSEQFF
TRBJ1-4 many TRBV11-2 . TGTGCCAGCAGCTTCACGACAGCAACTAATGAAAAACTGTTTTTT CASSFTTATNEKLFF
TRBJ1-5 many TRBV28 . TGTGCCAGCAGTTTATGGTCGGTTCAGGGGAATCAGCCCCAGCATTTT CASSLWSVQGNQPQHF
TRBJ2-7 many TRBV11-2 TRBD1 TGTGCCAGCAGCCCCCCCCCACCGGGACAGGGCTCCTACGAGCAGTACTTC CASSPPPPGQGSYEQYF
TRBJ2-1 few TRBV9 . TGTGCCAGCAGCGTATATCGCGGGTCCTACAATGAGCAGTTCTTC CASSVYRGSYNEQFF
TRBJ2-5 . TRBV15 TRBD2 TGTGCCACCAGCCCGAAGCGGGAGAAAGAGACCCAGTACTTC CATSPKREKETQYF
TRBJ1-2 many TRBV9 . TGTGCCAGCAGCGTAACAGGGACGGGCGGCTACACCTTC CASSVTGTGGYTF
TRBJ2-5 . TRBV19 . TGTGCCAGTAGTATAGTGGGGGCGGAGGAGACCCAGTACTTC CASSIVGAEETQYF
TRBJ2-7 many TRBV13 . TGTGCCAGCAGCATAGGCCCGTGGGTGTCGTACGAGCAGTACTTC CASSIGPWVSYEQYF